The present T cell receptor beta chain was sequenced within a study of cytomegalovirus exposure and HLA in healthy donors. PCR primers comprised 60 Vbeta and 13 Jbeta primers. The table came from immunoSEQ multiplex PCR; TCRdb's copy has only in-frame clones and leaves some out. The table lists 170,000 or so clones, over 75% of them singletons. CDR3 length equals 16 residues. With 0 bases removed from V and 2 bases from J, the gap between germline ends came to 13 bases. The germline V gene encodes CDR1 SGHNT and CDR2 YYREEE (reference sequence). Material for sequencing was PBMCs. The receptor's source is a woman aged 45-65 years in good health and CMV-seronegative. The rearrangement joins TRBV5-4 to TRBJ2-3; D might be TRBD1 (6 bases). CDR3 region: CASSLAAGAITDTQYF. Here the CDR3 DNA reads TGTGCCAGCAGCTTGGCGGCAGGGGCAATCACAGATACGCAGTATTTT.